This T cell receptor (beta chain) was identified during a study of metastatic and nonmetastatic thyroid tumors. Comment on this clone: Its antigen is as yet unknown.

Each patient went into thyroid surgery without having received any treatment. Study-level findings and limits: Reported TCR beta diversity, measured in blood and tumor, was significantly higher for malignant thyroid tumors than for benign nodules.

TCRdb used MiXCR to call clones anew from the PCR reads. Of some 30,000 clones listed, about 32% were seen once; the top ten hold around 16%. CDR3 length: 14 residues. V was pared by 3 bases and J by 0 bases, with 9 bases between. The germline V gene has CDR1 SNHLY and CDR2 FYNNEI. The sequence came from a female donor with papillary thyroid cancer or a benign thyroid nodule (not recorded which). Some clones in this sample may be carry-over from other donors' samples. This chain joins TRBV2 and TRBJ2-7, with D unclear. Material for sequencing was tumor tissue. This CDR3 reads CASSDRVNSYEQYF. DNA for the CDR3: TGTGCCAGCAGTGACCGTGTGAACTCCTACGAGCAGTACTTC. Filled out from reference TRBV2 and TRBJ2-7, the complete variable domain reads EPEVTQTPSHQVTQMGQEVILRCVPISNHLYFYWYRQILGQKVEFLVSFYNNEISEKSEIFDDQFSVERPDGSNFTLKIRSTKLEDSAMYFCASSDRVNSYEQYFGPGTRLTVT.